The rows below give T cell receptor beta chains drawn from one sample of a study of blood T cell repertoires in COVID-19. Sequencing used immunoSEQ multiplex PCR; TCRdb keeps in-frame clones, though not all of them. This table has 200,000 to 250,000 clones, 80% appearing once. The sample was peripheral blood. These receptors were obtained from a human donor in a cohort sampled during active COVID-19. CDR3s include the opening cysteine and the closing phenylalanine or tryptophan. A D gene is named only where the DNA matches it firmly. Size is omitted from some rows. Given values are once, few, many or a class for expanded clones.

J: TRBJ2-1; D: .; size: .; V: TRBV4-3; DNA: TGCGCCAGCAGCCCTCAGGGGAGCTCCTACAATGAGCAGTTCTTC; CDR3: CASSPQGSSYNEQFF
J: TRBJ1-1; D: .; size: .; V: TRBV14; DNA: TGTGCCAGCAGCCAAGGTGGCCCGGGGACTGAAGCTTTCTTT; CDR3: CASSQGGPGTEAFF
J: TRBJ1-4; D: .; size: .; V: TRBV7-6; DNA: TGTGCCAGCAGCTTAGAGGGGGAAAAACTGTTTTTT; CDR3: CASSLEGEKLFF
J: TRBJ2-6; D: .; size: .; V: TRBV4-2; DNA: TGTGCCAGCAGCCAAGAAATGCCCGAGTCTGGGGCCAACGTCCTGACTTTC; CDR3: CASSQEMPESGANVLTF
J: TRBJ2-3; D: .; size: once; V: TRBV28; DNA: TGTGCCAGCAGCCTACAGGTCCCCGGCACAGATACGCAGTATTTT; CDR3: CASSLQVPGTDTQYF
J: TRBJ1-2; D: .; size: .; V: TRBV24-1; DNA: TGTGCCACCAGTGAGGGCAGGTCCTATGGCTACACCTTC; CDR3: CATSEGRSYGYTF
J: TRBJ2-4; D: TRBD1; size: .; V: TRBV18; DNA: TGTGCCAGCTCCAGGCTACAGGGGGCGGAAAACATTCAGTACTTC; CDR3: CASSRLQGAENIQYF
J: TRBJ2-7; D: .; size: .; V: TRBV6-2/TRBV6-3; DNA: TGTGCCAGCAGTTACGGCAGCGGCCCTTACGAGCAGTACTTC; CDR3: CASSYGSGPYEQYF
J: TRBJ1-2; D: .; size: .; V: TRBV28; DNA: TGTGCCAGCAGTTCCACCACAGGGAGATCCGGCTATGGCTACACCTTC; CDR3: CASSSTTGRSGYGYTF
J: TRBJ1-4; D: .; size: .; V: TRBV28; DNA: TGTGCCAGCAGTTTGGCAGGGCGGCCTAATGAAAAACTGTTTTTT; CDR3: CASSLAGRPNEKLFF
J: TRBJ1-4; D: TRBD1; size: .; V: TRBV3-1/TRBV3-2; DNA: TGTGCCAGCAGCCAAGGAGGACAGGGTGGGGGAAAACTGTTTTTT; CDR3: CASSQGGQGGGKLFF
J: TRBJ2-3; D: .; size: few; V: TRBV4-1; DNA: TGCGCCAGCAGCCCAAGCGCGTGGAAGGGGCCAGATACGCAGTATTTT; CDR3: CASSPSAWKGPDTQYF
J: TRBJ1-1; D: .; size: .; V: TRBV9; DNA: TGTGCCAGCAGCCCCCAGGACACTGAAGCTTTCTTT; CDR3: CASSPQDTEAFF
J: TRBJ1-1; D: .; size: .; V: TRBV7-2; DNA: TGTGCCAGCAGCGGGGGCCCTGAAGCTTTCTTT; CDR3: CASSGGPEAFF
J: TRBJ2-7; D: TRBD2; size: .; V: TRBV27; DNA: TGTGCCAGCAGTTTATTAGGCGGGAGGCGTACCTACGAGCAGTACTTC; CDR3: CASSLLGGRRTYEQYF
J: TRBJ2-2; D: TRBD1; size: .; V: TRBV5-6; DNA: TGTGCCAGCAGCCGATGGACAGGGAACACCGGGGAGCTGTTTTTT; CDR3: CASSRWTGNTGELFF
J: TRBJ2-1; D: TRBD2; size: .; V: TRBV3-1/TRBV3-2; DNA: TGTGCCAGCACTCTAAGCGGGAGGACCTTTCGGTCCTACAATGAGCAGTTCTTC; CDR3: CASTLSGRTFRSYNEQFF
J: TRBJ1-5; D: .; size: .; V: TRBV9; DNA: TGTGCCAGCAGCGTAGGTGCAGGGAACAATCAGCCCCAGCATTTT; CDR3: CASSVGAGNNQPQHF
J: TRBJ1-6; D: TRBD1; size: .; V: TRBV4-1; DNA: TGCGCCAGCAGCCGCGCGTCTGGTGACAGGGGGTATAATTCACCCCTCCACTTT; CDR3: CASSRASGDRGYNSPLHF
J: TRBJ2-5; D: TRBD2; size: few; V: TRBV11-2; DNA: TGTGCCAGCAGCTTTGAACGGACTAGCGGAGAGACCCAGTACTTC; CDR3: CASSFERTSGETQYF
J: TRBJ2-1; D: TRBD2; size: .; V: TRBV5-1; DNA: TGCGCCAGCAGCCGACTAGCGGGGTTGGGGAATGAGCAGTTCTTC; CDR3: CASSRLAGLGNEQFF
J: TRBJ1-1; D: .; size: .; V: TRBV2; DNA: TGTGCCAGCAGTGTTAACAGGGCGAACACTGAAGCTTTCTTT; CDR3: CASSVNRANTEAFF
J: TRBJ1-5; D: .; size: .; V: TRBV5-6; DNA: TGTGCCAGCAGCCTCCCGGGGACTAATCAGCCCCAGCATTTT; CDR3: CASSLPGTNQPQHF
J: TRBJ2-7; D: TRBD1; size: few; V: TRBV13; DNA: TGTGCCAGCAGCCCGAGGACAGGGGGCCGGCTAGCGGAAACCTACGAGCAGTACTTC; CDR3: CASSPRTGGRLAETYEQYF
J: TRBJ1-2; D: .; size: .; V: TRBV28; DNA: TGTGCCAGCAGTTCGCTGGGGGAGGACTATGGCTACACCTTC; CDR3: CASSSLGEDYGYTF
J: TRBJ2-7; D: TRBD2; size: .; V: TRBV7-9; DNA: TGTGCCAGCAGCATAAGAGATATAGCGGGATCCGGCGAGCAGTACTTC; CDR3: CASSIRDIAGSGEQYF
J: TRBJ2-1; D: TRBD1; size: .; V: TRBV28; DNA: TGTGCCAGCAGTTTCACAGGGGGGAATGAGCAGTTCTTC; CDR3: CASSFTGGNEQFF
J: TRBJ2-7; D: TRBD1; size: .; V: TRBV19; DNA: TGTGCCAGTAGTATTTCCGACAGGGGGCGATCTCTGGGTAAGCAGTACTTC; CDR3: CASSISDRGRSLGKQYF
J: TRBJ2-2; D: TRBD2; size: .; V: TRBV4-1; DNA: TGCGCCAGCAGCCAAGAGGTAGCGGGAGGAGTCGGGGAGCTGTTTTTT; CDR3: CASSQEVAGGVGELFF
J: TRBJ1-2; D: TRBD1; size: .; V: TRBV5-1; DNA: TGCGCCAGCAGCTTGGGGCCGGGACAGGGAAATGGCTACACCTTC; CDR3: CASSLGPGQGNGYTF
J: TRBJ2-7; D: .; size: .; V: TRBV10-1; DNA: TGCGCCACGGGGATCCATTTACCTGACTACGAGCAGTACTTC; CDR3: CATGIHLPDYEQYF
J: TRBJ2-6; D: .; size: .; V: TRBV28; DNA: TGTGCCAGCAGTTTATGGGGGGGTTCTGGGGCCAACGTCCTGACTTTC; CDR3: CASSLWGGSGANVLTF
J: TRBJ2-4; D: .; size: .; V: TRBV29-1; DNA: TGCAGCGTTTGGGCTGTGAGCATTCAGTACTTC; CDR3: CSVWAVSIQYF